The sequence of this T cell receptor beta chain was determined in a study of T cells in Graves' hyperthyroidism and ophthalmopathy (dated by TCRdb to the late 2010s). Broadly, across the study: To identify distinguishing TCR V-J signatures, a discovery cohort of around 100 patients was used, comprising approximately 40 with Graves' ophthalmopathy and around 60 with stable Graves' hyperthyroidism. The paper reports TCR Vbeta CDR3 sequencing of approximately 140 peripheral blood samples: approximately 43 ophthalmopathy, roughly 74 hyperthyroidism and 17 progressor patients. The study also compared thyroid tissue and blood T-cell repertoires from about six Graves' hyperthyroidism patients. Once sampling was done, hyperthyroidism patients were given methimazole at a starting dose of 30 mg daily, whereas ophthalmopathy patients were given high-dose intravenous methylprednisolone. The approximately 98 discovery patients were randomly divided into training and test sets at a 7:3 ratio. Prospective prediction of ophthalmopathy was tested in an independent validation cohort of fewer than 20 hyperthyroidism patients and 15 to 17 patients who later progressed to ophthalmopathy. The full study reports these points: No statistical method was used to fix the sample size in advance, and group allocation was not hidden from the investigators. In cross-validation, a model built on a 13 V-J signature told ophthalmopathy apart from stable hyperthyroidism with over 85% sensitivity and approximately 84% specificity, and in testing the same model reached 80%/75%. Most expanded thyroid clonotypes (frequency above 0.001) were also detected in blood, suggesting blood repertoires may reflect thyroid immune responses. In validation, the model predicted progression to ophthalmopathy with over 60% sensitivity and roughly 75% specificity, a median of about six months before onset.

The TCR beta CDR3 regions were amplified from RNA transcripts. For the first round of RT-PCR on the TCR CDR3, the HTBI primer set was used together with the Qiagen OneStep RT-PCR kit. A second multiplex PCR round built the libraries, followed by size selection and purification. Libraries were sequenced paired-end with 100 bp reads on an Illumina HiSeq2000. The source study handled its data this way. SOAPnuke was used to process the raw data, throwing out any read that contained adapters or uncalled bases, had a mean Phred below 15, or lacked an exact constant-primer or identifier match. COPE v1.2.5 was used to merge high-quality paired reads, and clonotypes were defined as unique nucleotide sequences. MiTCR v1.1 was used to align clonotypes to the IMGT TRBV, TRBD and TRBJ reference segments. The analysis included only V-J combinations with a frequency above 0.0001, which together covered more than 98% of the repertoires. The TCS score was defined as F50 (clonal expansion) divided by E x V (chaos), with BLOSUM62-based TCRdist calculated between CDR3 peptides within each V-J. Welch's t-statistics and random forest reduced 500 to 550 V-J features to 10 to 15, which were used in a naive Bayes classifier (R e1071). The Morisita-Horn index was used to measure how similar the thyroid and blood repertoires were. TCRdb reprocessed the public reads (quality trimming at Q25 with fastp, clone calling with MiXCR) and kept in-frame beta chains. Each entry merges the rows of one CDR3 protein and shows their most common DNA and genes. It is TCRdb's table, rather than the study itself, that gives the V and J calls and clone size. The sample table holds approximately 510,000 distinct CDR3 sequences, of which 40% to 55% were seen once. The ten most abundant clones make up roughly 45% of the sample.

V sheds 0 bases and J sheds 11 bases, leaving 13 bases between their ends. Taken from the germline V gene, the CDR1 and CDR2 loops are MGHDK and SYGVNS. Including the terminal cysteine and phenylalanine, the CDR3 comprises 13 residues. The only DNA kept is the CDR3, 39 bases in frame from the first base. Exclusion was applied to patients with uncontrolled infections, other autoimmune diseases, pregnancy or lactation. Diagnoses relied on clinical symptoms, serum thyroxine and TRAb, thyroid ultrasound and orbital computed tomography. Total RNA was extracted with Trizol reagent, and quality was checked on an Agilent 2100 Bioanalyzer. Note on this clonotype: No antigen is known for it. Base qualities were left out, and no much larger clone turns up one base away.

What was sequenced was peripheral blood or thyroid tissue (not recorded which). The V gene is TRBV25-1 and the J gene is TRBJ1-1, with the D gene too uncertain to name. This sequence originates from an adult woman with Graves' disease, either hyperthyroidism or ophthalmopathy (not recorded which). The CDR3 protein: CASSEYWVHEAFF. The DNA sequence is TGTGCCAGCAGTGAATATTGGGTACACGAGGCTTTCTTT. The reference TRBV25-1 and TRBJ1-1 proteins fill in what lies around the CDR3, so the full variable domain reads EADIYQTPRYLVIGTGKKITLECSQTMGHDKMYWYQQDPGMELHLIHYSYGVNSTEKGDLSSESTVSRIRTEHFPLTLESARPSHTSQYLCASSEYWVHEAFFGQGTRLTVV.